The T cell receptor (beta chain) under discussion was sequenced for a study of shared clonotypes between healthy human individuals. Whole-study context: Researchers assigned three CD4 naive, three CD4 memory, two CD8 naive and one CD8 memory plate to each donor.

The V gene lost 0 bases and the J gene lost 0 bases, with 5 bases spanning the gap. This CDR3 comprises 14 residues. Germline CDR1 is MDHEN and CDR2 is SYDVKM. Clones were read by immunoSEQ multiplex PCR, and TCRdb kept only the in-frame ones, dropping some. The sample yields approximately 620,000 clones, about 96% seen once. It was into CD45RA+ naive and CD45RA-negative memory subsets that the CD4+ cells were split. V is TRBV28 and J is TRBJ1-2, with unresolved D. This sequence was found in a woman aged 25 to 39 in good health. Input material: naive CD4+ T cells sorted from blood. Noted subset: CD45RA+ positively selected. The CDR3 loop reads CASSLWSPNYGYTF. DNA for the CDR3: TGTGCCAGCAGTTTATGGTCACCTAACTATGGCTACACCTTC.